Shown below are 8 T cell receptor beta chains from a single sample sequenced in a study of Ad26.COV2.S vaccination and SARS-CoV-2 variants. Treatment noted: roughly 20 received Ad26.COV2.S at low or high dose, single or two shots; about five received placebo; per-sample allocation not given. After the first vaccine or placebo injection, samples were drawn on day 63. This table comes from immunoSEQ multiplex PCR, and its TCRdb copy is limited to in-frame clones, with some not included. The sample shows over 400,000 clones, roughly 90% of them seen only once. The sequences come from peripheral blood, collected in a trial of Ad26.COV2.S vaccine versus placebo. The receptors here all came from a person between 18 and 59 years old who received the Ad26.COV2.S COVID-19 vaccine or a placebo.

The chain combines TRBV29-1 with TRBJ1-1; D gene unclear. This CDR3 region has 12 residues. The germline V gene encodes CDR1 SQVTM and CDR2 ANQGSEA. The V end lost 7 bases, the J end lost 1 base, and 10 bases lay between the germline ends. CDR3 coding DNA: TGCAGCGCCCGCAGGCAGAACACTGAAGCTTTCTTT. It codes for CSARRQNTEAFF. The variable domain in full, completed from reference TRBV29-1 and TRBJ1-1, reads SAVISQKPSRDICQRGTSLTIQCQVDSQVTMMFWYRQQPGQSLTLIATANQGSEATYESGFVIDKFPISRPNLTFSTLTVSNMSPEDSSIYLCSARRQNTEAFFGQGTRLTVV.

This clone has just a few counts. The rearrangement joins TRBV10-3 to TRBJ1-2; D is ambiguous. This CDR3 is 11 amino acids long. Germline CDR1 reads ENHRY; CDR2 reads SYGVKD. V was shortened by 8 bases and J by 4 bases, with 8 bases between the two germline ends. This CDR3 is CAIRWFYGYTF. As DNA, the CDR3 is TGTGCCATCCGGTGGTTCTATGGCTACACCTTC.

The rearrangement uses TRBV13 and TRBJ1-2; 7 bases line up with TRBD1. Per the germline V gene, CDR1 is PRHDT and CDR2 is FYEKMQ (reference sequence). The CDR3 extends over 13 amino acids. After removal of 2 bases from V and 4 bases from J, the junction contained 1 base not matched to a gene. CDR3: CASSLRDSYGYTF. Written as DNA, the CDR3 is TGTGCCAGCAGCTTACGGGACAGCTATGGCTACACCTTC.

CDR3 DNA sequence: TGTGCCAGCAGCTCGAAGGTTGAGCAGTACTTC. Translation: CASSSKVEQYF. The V gene is TRBV7-2, the J gene TRBJ2-7; D call uncertain. Trimming stripped 4 bases from V and 7 bases from J, with 8 bases between. The germline gives CDR1 SGHTA, CDR2 FQGNSA. This CDR3 is 11 amino acids long.

This chain links TRBV4-3 with TRBJ2-7; D might be TRBD1 (5 bases). Germline values: CDR1 LGHNA, CDR2 YSLEER. The CDR3 contains 13 residues. The V end was cut by 0 bases, the J end by 3 bases, with 6 bases between. CDR3 protein: CASSQEQGYEQYF. The DNA for the CDR3 is TGCGCCAGCAGCCAAGAGCAGGGCTACGAGCAGTACTTC.

The chain combines TRBV6-6 with TRBJ1-1, with TRBD1 matching 7 bases. J gave up 1 base and V 5 bases, and 7 bases lay outside the gene matches. The CDR3 loop spans 15 amino acids. Germline CDR1 reads MNHNY; CDR2 reads SVGAGI (reference sequence). The CDR3 is CASSDRGGKNTEAFF. CDR3 DNA sequence: TGTGCCAGCAGTGACCGAGGGGGCAAGAACACTGAAGCTTTCTTT.

The rearrangement joins TRBV19 to TRBJ1-3; D call uncertain. Germline lookup yields CDR1 LNHDA and CDR2 SQIVND (reference sequence). The germline V and J ends were trimmed by 8 bases and 1 base, with 15 bases remaining between them. The CDR3 totals 15 residues. CDR3 nucleotide sequence: TGTGCCAGTGGAACCAACATAGGGTCTGGAAACACCATATATTTT. Protein: CASGTNIGSGNTIYF.

This clone was detected only a few times. The chain is built from TRBV7-6 and TRBJ1-2; the D gene is possibly TRBD1 (5 bases). Germline-derived CDR1 and CDR2 are SGHVS and FNYEAQ. V was pared by 5 bases and J by 4 bases, with 14 bases between. The CDR3 totals 14 residues. The CDR3 sequence: CASSPHDSPYGYTF. The CDR3 region has the DNA TGTGCCAGCAGCCCCCACGACAGCCCCTATGGCTACACCTTC.